This T cell receptor beta chain was observed in a study of cytomegalovirus exposure and HLA in healthy donors. 13 Jbeta primers and 60 Vbeta primers were used for the PCR. The method was immunoSEQ multiplex PCR; TCRdb's version includes in-frame clones alone and lacks a portion of them. The repertoire holds some 78,000 clones, 72% seen once, with 11% in the top ten. Sequencing used PBMCs. The sequence was obtained from a woman aged 35 to 49 in good health and CMV-seropositive.

Here the CDR3 DNA reads TGCGCCAGCTCGGGTATTAGCACAGATACGCAGTATTTT. It translates to CASSGISTDTQYF. The chain couples TRBV5-1 to TRBJ2-3, with D hard to call. V dropped 7 bases and J dropped 0 bases, with 9 bases sitting between them. The CDR3 covers 13 residues. Germline V gene lookup returns CDR1 SGHRS and CDR2 YFSETQ.